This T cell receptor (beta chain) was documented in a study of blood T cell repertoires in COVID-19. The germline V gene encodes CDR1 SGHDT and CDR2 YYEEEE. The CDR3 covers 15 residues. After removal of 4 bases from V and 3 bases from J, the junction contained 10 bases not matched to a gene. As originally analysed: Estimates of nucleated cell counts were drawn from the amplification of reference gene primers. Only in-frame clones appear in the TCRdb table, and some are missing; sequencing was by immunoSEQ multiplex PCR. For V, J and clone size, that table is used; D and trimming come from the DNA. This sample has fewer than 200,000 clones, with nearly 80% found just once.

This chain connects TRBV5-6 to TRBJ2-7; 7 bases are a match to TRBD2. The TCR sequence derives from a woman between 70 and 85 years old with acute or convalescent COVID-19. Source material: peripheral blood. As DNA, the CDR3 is TGTGCCAGCAGCCCCCTGGGGAGGGGAGGCTACGAGCAGTACTTC. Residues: CASSPLGRGGYEQYF.